These 2 T cell receptor beta chains were sequenced from one sample in a study of human T cells and chemical hapten exposure. Documented time point: patch test 1, 2 weeks after DPC sensitization. The treatment is: therapeutic diphenylcyclopropenone sensitization with weekly scalp DPC. TCRdb reprocessed the RACE reads via MiXCR and lists one record per CDR3 protein. Among roughly 70,000 distinct CDR3 sequences listed, 9.8% were seen once. Sequences were derived from whole blood, sampled in connection with sensitization to the hapten diphenylcyclopropenone (DPC). Every receptor here comes from a woman in her thirties or forties with alopecia areata. Some clones in this sample may be carry-over from other donors' samples.

This clonotype appeared many times. V usage is TRBV6-6 and J usage is TRBJ1-2, with a possible D match to TRBD1 (6 bases). This CDR3 is built from 17 residues. Germline CDR1 reads MNHNY; CDR2 reads SVGAGI (reference sequence). V dropped 7 bases and J dropped 0 bases, with 21 bases sitting between them. CDR3 sequence (DNA): TGTGCCAGCATTTTCGGGTCAGGGGAAGGAGCTAACTATGGCTACACCTTC. Its translation: CASIFGSGEGANYGYTF.

This clonotype was picked up a small number of times. V gene TRBV11-2 combines with J gene TRBJ2-1; D gene ambiguous. The V end was cut by 2 bases, the J end by 7 bases, with 9 bases between. This CDR3 has 13 residues. The germline V gene has CDR1 SGHAT and CDR2 FQNNGV. CDR3 loop: CASSLSAANEQFF. In DNA form, the CDR3 reads TGTGCCAGCAGCTTATCGGCAGCGAATGAGCAGTTCTTC. The variable domain in full, completed from reference TRBV11-2 and TRBJ2-1, reads EAGVAQSPRYKIIEKRQSVAFWCNPISGHATLYWYQQILGQGPKLLIQFQNNGVVDDSQLPKDRFSAERLKGVDSTLKIQPAKLEDSAVYLCASSLSAANEQFFGPGTRLTVL.